Listed below are T cell receptor beta chains from one sample, sequenced in a study of Graves' ophthalmopathy and Graves' hyperthyroidism. Via MiXCR, TCRdb re-called the multiplex PCR reads, giving one row per CDR3 protein. The table lists a few hundred thousand distinct CDR3 sequences, 15% to 19% of them singletons. The material sequenced was peripheral blood. The receptors were sampled from a woman aged 18 to 35 with stable Graves' hyperthyroidism. The CDR3 runs from the conserved cysteine through the conserved F or W. Fields, in order: V gene, clone size, D gene, J gene, CDR3 protein, CDR3 DNA. D genes are given only for firm matches. The listing skips clone size in some rows; elsewhere it reads once, few, many or a size class.

TRBV3-1	NA	NA	TRBJ1-2	CASSQDLGTGNYGYTF	TGTGCCAGCAGCCAAGATTTGGGTACAGGGAACTATGGCTACACCTTC
TRBV6-1	NA	NA	TRBJ1-2	CASSRGGRGGYTF	TGTGCCAGCAGCCGCGGGGGAAGGGGAGGCTACACCTTC
TRBV12-3/TRBV12-4	many	TRBD1	TRBJ1-2	CASSFPGTGNYGYTF	TGTGCCAGCAGTTTCCCCGGGACAGGAAACTATGGCTACACCTTC
TRBV20-1	many	NA	TRBJ1-5	CSATANSNSNQPQHF	TGCAGTGCTACAGCAAACTCGAATAGCAATCAGCCCCAGCATTTT
TRBV6-2/TRBV6-3	many	NA	TRBJ2-7	CASRRGSSYEQYF	TGTGCCAGCAGGCGGGGTTCCTCCTACGAGCAGTACTTC
TRBV18	few	NA	TRBJ1-2	CASSPPLSGLYGYTF	TGTGCCAGCTCACCACCGTTGTCAGGCCTCTATGGCTACACCTTC
TRBV15	once	TRBD1	TRBJ1-2	CATSREEGGSYGYTF	TGTGCCACCAGCAGAGAGGAAGGGGGCAGCTATGGCTACACCTTC
TRBV2	many	NA	TRBJ2-2	CASSEQPVTTGELFF	TGTGCCAGCAGTGAACAGCCCGTTACTACCGGGGAGCTGTTTTTT
TRBV6-1	many	NA	TRBJ1-5	CASYARGSDQPQHF	TGTGCCAGCTACGCTCGGGGCAGTGATCAGCCCCAGCATTTT
TRBV20-1	many	TRBD1	TRBJ1-5	CSAGDSLNQPQHF	TGCAGTGCGGGGGACAGCTTAAATCAGCCCCAGCATTTT
TRBV7-2	many	NA	TRBJ1-1	CASSDRDGNTEAFF	TGTGCCAGCAGCGATCGGGACGGGAACACTGAAGCTTTCTTT
TRBV29-1	many	NA	TRBJ2-7	CSVSGSYEQYF	TGCAGCGTGAGCGGATCCTACGAGCAGTACTTC
TRBV12-3/TRBV12-4	many	NA	TRBJ2-2	CASSTKAVYTGELFF	TGTGCCAGCAGCACCAAGGCTGTTTATACCGGGGAGCTGTTTTTT
TRBV12-3/TRBV12-4	many	NA	TRBJ1-1	CASKRGNNTEAFF	TGTGCCAGCAAGAGGGGTAATAACACTGAAGCTTTCTTT
TRBV12-3/TRBV12-4	few	NA	TRBJ1-6	CASSLGAAPLHF	TGTGCCAGCAGTTTAGGGGCGGCGCCCCTCCACTTT
TRBV10-3	many	NA	TRBJ1-6	CAISGLGETSPLHF	TGTGCCATCAGTGGTCTGGGAGAAACTTCACCCCTCCACTTT
TRBV7-2	few	NA	TRBJ1-2	CASSLPTVYGYTF	TGTGCCAGCAGCTTACCCACGGTCTATGGCTACACCTTC
TRBV19	NA	TRBD1	TRBJ1-1	CASSRGQGYTEAFF	TGTGCCAGTAGTAGGGGACAGGGTTACACTGAAGCTTTCTTT
TRBV5-6	few	NA	TRBJ2-5	CASSRDTGGTQYF	TGTGCCAGCAGCCGGGACACCGGGGGGACCCAGTACTTC
TRBV2	NA	NA	TRBJ1-5	CASSEVRPNQPQHF	TGTGCCAGCAGTGAAGTTCGGCCCAATCAGCCCCAGCATTTT
TRBV7-3	many	TRBD1	TRBJ2-1	CASSFAPGTGYEQFF	TGTGCCAGCAGCTTCGCACCCGGGACAGGGTATGAGCAGTTCTTC
TRBV5-1	many	NA	TRBJ1-2	CASSLTYRDGYTF	TGCGCCAGCAGCTTGACCTACAGGGATGGCTACACCTTC
TRBV29-1	many	TRBD1	TRBJ2-5	CSVLRQGVATQYF	TGCAGCGTCCTACGACAGGGGGTCGCGACCCAGTACTTC
TRBV12-3/TRBV12-4	NA	NA	TRBJ2-4	CASKSPLAKNIQYF	TGTGCCAGCAAGTCACCTTTGGCCAAAAACATTCAGTACTTC
TRBV6-4	many	TRBD1	TRBJ2-3	CASSEGQTGADTQYF	TGTGCCAGCAGTGAGGGACAGACTGGGGCAGATACGCAGTATTTT
TRBV5-1	NA	NA	TRBJ2-5	CASSLAADSATQYF	TGCGCCAGCAGCTTGGCGGCGGATTCGGCGACCCAGTACTTC
TRBV28	many	TRBD1	TRBJ1-1	CASRDRGFSEAFF	TGTGCCAGCAGGGACAGGGGGTTTAGTGAAGCTTTCTTT
TRBV6-2/TRBV6-3	many	NA	TRBJ2-7	CASSYWGHEQYF	TGTGCCAGCAGTTACTGGGGGCACGAGCAGTACTTC